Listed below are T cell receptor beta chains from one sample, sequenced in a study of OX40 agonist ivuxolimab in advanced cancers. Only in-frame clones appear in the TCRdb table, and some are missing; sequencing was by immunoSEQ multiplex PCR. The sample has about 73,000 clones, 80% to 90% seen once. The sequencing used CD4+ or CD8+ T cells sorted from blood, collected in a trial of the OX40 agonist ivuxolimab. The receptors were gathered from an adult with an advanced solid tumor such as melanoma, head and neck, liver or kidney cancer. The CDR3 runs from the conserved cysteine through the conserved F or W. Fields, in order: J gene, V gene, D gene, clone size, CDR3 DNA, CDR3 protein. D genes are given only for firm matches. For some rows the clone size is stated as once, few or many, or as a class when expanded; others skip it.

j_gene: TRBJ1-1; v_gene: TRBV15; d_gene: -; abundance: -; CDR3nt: TGTGCCACCAGCATTGGGGGAAGAAACACTGAAGCTTTCTTT; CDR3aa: CATSIGGRNTEAFF
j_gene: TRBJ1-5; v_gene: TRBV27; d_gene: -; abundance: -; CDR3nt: TGTGCCAGCAGTTTGTCCGCTCCGCGACGAAATCAGCCCCAGCATTTT; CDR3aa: CASSLSAPRRNQPQHF
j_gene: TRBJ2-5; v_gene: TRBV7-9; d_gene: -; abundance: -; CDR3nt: TGTGCCAGCAGCTTAGGGGGGGCGCGAGAGACCCAGTACTTC; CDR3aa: CASSLGGARETQYF
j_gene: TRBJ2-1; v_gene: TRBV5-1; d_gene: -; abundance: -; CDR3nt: TGCGCCAGCAGCTTGGCCATCGGGATCTTGGGAAGGGAGCAGTTCTTC; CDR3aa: CASSLAIGILGREQFF
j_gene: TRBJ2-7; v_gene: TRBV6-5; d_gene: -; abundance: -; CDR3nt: TGTGCCAGTCATGGGGGATCCTACGAGCAGTACTTC; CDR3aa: CASHGGSYEQYF
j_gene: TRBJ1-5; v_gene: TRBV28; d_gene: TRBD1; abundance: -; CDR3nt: TGTGCCAGCAGTATCGGACAGGGAGGTAGTCAGCCCCAGCATTTT; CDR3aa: CASSIGQGGSQPQHF
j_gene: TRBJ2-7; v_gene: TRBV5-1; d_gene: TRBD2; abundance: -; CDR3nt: TGCGCCAGCAGCTTGGGTACTAGCGGGGGCCCCTACGAGCAGTACTTC; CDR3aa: CASSLGTSGGPYEQYF
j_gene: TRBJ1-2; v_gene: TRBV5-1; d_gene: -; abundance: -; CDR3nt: TGCGCCAGCAGTTATAACACAGGGAACTATGGCTACACCTTC; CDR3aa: CASSYNTGNYGYTF
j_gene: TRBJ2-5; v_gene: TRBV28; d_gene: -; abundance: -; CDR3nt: TGTGCCAGCAACACGATCCAAGAGACCCAGTACTTC; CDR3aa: CASNTIQETQYF
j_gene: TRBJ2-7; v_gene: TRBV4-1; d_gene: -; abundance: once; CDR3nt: TGCGCCAGCAGCCAACAGGGAGAAGCCTACGAGCAGTACTTC; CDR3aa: CASSQQGEAYEQYF
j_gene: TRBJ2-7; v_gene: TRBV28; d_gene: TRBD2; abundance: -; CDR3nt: TGTGCCAGCAGTTTGCCGGGACTAGCGGGAGGGTTGCCTTTCGAGCAGTACTTC; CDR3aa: CASSLPGLAGGLPFEQYF
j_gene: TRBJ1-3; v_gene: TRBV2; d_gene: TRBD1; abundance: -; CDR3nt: TGTGCCAGCAGCCTAGAGGGGACAGACTCTGGAAACACCATATATTTT; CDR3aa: CASSLEGTDSGNTIYF
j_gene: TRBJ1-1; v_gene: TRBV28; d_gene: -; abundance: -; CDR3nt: TGTGCCAGCCTTTTGAACACTGAAGCTTTCTTT; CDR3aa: CASLLNTEAFF
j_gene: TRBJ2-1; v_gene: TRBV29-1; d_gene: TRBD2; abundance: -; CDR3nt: TGCAGCGCACCGGGACTAGGATACAATGAGCAGTTCTTC; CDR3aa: CSAPGLGYNEQFF
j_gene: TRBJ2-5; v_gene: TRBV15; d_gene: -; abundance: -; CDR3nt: TGTGCCACCAGCAGAGTGGGGGGGCTCTTAGAGACCCAGTACTTC; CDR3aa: CATSRVGGLLETQYF
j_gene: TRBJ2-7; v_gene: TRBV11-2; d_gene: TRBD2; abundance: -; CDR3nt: TGTGCCAGCAGCTTTGCGGGAGCGGGTGGCTACGAGCAGTACTTC; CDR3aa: CASSFAGAGGYEQYF
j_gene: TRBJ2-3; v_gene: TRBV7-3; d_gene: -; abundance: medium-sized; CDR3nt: TGTGCCAGCAGCTCAAGCACAGATACGCAGTATTTT; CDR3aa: CASSSSTDTQYF